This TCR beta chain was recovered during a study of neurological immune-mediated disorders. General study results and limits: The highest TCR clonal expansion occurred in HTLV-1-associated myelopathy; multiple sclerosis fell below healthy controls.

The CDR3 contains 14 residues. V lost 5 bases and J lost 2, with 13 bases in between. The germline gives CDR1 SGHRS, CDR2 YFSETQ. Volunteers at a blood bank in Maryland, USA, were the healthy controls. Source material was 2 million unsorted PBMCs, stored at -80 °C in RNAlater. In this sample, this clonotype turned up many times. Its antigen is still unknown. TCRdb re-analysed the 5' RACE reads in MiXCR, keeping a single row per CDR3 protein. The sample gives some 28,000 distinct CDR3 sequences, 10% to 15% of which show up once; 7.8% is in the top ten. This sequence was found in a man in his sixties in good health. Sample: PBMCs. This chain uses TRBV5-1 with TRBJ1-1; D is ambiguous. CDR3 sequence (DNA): TGCGCCAGCAGTACGATCCCGGATAACACTGAAGCTTTCTTT. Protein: CASSTIPDNTEAFF.